This T cell receptor beta chain was sequenced for a study of OX40 agonist ivuxolimab in advanced cancers. Autoimmune disease history or systemic immunosuppression led to patient exclusion. The assay was immunoSEQ multiplex PCR, and TCRdb's table has in-frame clones only and misses some. Of 60,000 to 65,000 clones listed, roughly 80% are singletons. The CDR3 extends over 11 amino acids. The V and J ends lost 1 base and 7 bases respectively, with 8 bases between them. CDR1 and CDR2 from the germline V gene are GTSNPN and SVGIG (reference sequence). This clone was counted between two and nine times. This material consisted of CD4+ or CD8+ T cells sorted from blood, taken in a trial of the OX40 agonist ivuxolimab. The clonotype was recovered from an adult with an advanced solid tumor such as melanoma, head and neck, liver or kidney cancer. The J gene is TRBJ2-7, the V gene TRBV30; either TRBD1 or TRBD2 may fit D (5 bases each). For the CDR3, the DNA is TGTGCCTGGAGTGGAGAGGGGGAGCAGTACTTC. Protein: CAWSGEGEQYF.